The 16 T cell receptor beta chains in this list originate from one sample, sequenced in a study of cytomegalovirus exposure and HLA in healthy donors. 13 Jbeta primers and 60 Vbeta primers were used for the PCR. Clones were read by immunoSEQ multiplex PCR, and TCRdb kept only the in-frame ones, dropping some. The sample holds under 200,000 clones, approximately 80% seen once. The sequencing input was PBMCs. The receptor source for this set is a male donor in good health and CMV-seropositive.

On this clone itself: The sample contains more than one DNA sequence encoding this CDR3. The V and J genes are TRBV6-1 and TRBJ1-1; 7 positions match TRBD1. With 6 bases clipped from V and 0 bases from J, the junction kept 7 bases outside the gene matches. Germline lookup yields CDR1 MNHNS and CDR2 SASEGT. This CDR3 region has 15 residues. CDR3 DNA: TGTGCCAGCAGCCCCAGGGGGGTACTGAACACTGAAGCTTTCTTT. As protein: CASSPRGVLNTEAFF.

The chain employs TRBV11-2 and TRBJ2-1; possibly TRBD2 for D (6 bases). The length of the CDR3 is 14 residues. From germline, CDR1 is SGHAT and CDR2 FQNNGV. V was shortened by 5 bases and J by 4 bases, with 12 bases between the two germline ends. The CDR3 reads CASSLGGEYNEQFF. The CDR3 DNA follows: TGTGCCAGCAGCCTCGGGGGAGAGTACAATGAGCAGTTCTTC.

Remarks on this clone: At one end the junction does not follow the germline gene, possibly because of a read error. V usage is TRBV7-2 and J usage is TRBJ2-6; a weak D match, TRBD1 (5 bases). Per germline, CDR1 SGHTA and CDR2 FQGNSA. The CDR3 has 16 residues. The CDR3 loop reads CASSLGGFSGANGLTF. The CDR3 DNA sequence: TGTGCCAGCAGCTTAGGAGGTTTCTCTGGGGCCAACGGCCTGACTTTC. Filled out from reference TRBV7-2 and TRBJ2-6, the complete variable domain reads GAGVSQSPSNKVTEKGKDVELRCDPISGHTALYWYRQSLGQGLEFLIYFQGNSAPDKSGLPSDRFSAERTGGSVSTLTIQRTQQEDSAVYLCASSLGGFSGANGLTFGAGSRLTVL.

In the case of this clone: Within the sample, other DNA sequences also encode this same CDR3. The chain has TRBV9 and TRBJ2-3, with D perhaps TRBD1 (5 bases). From germline, CDR1 is SGDLS and CDR2 YYNGEE. V lost 0 bases to trimming and J lost 0 bases, with 5 bases between them. This CDR3 has 14 residues. CDR3 protein: CASSVAGSTDTQYF. CDR3 sequence (DNA): TGTGCCAGCAGCGTAGCAGGGAGCACAGATACGCAGTATTTT.

The gene calls are TRBV10-1 and TRBJ1-6; D call uncertain. Looked up from germline, CDR1 is WNHNN and CDR2 is SYGVQD (reference sequence). The V end was cut by 8 bases, the J end by 8 bases, with 13 bases between. The CDR3 has 13 amino acids. This CDR3 reads CASQRQRDSPLHF. CDR3 bases: TGCGCCAGCCAAAGGCAGAGGGATTCACCCCTCCACTTT.

This clone was detected a few times. The J gene is TRBJ1-2, the V gene TRBV6-5, with unresolved D. Germline V gene data show CDR1 as MNHEY and CDR2 as SVGAGI. The CDR3 has 13 amino acids. Trimming pared 6 bases from V and 5 bases from J, leaving 13 bases between. The CDR3 DNA reads as TGTGCCAGCAGCCCCCTCTATTTTTATGGCTACACCTTC. Amino acid sequence: CASSPLYFYGYTF.

V is TRBV4-1 and J is TRBJ1-2; TRBD1 agrees at 8 bases. V lost 6 bases to trimming and J lost 5 bases; unmatched junction nucleotides: 5. The CDR3 extends over 13 amino acids. Germline loops: CDR1 MGHRA, CDR2 YSYEKL. The CDR3 coding sequence is TGCGCCAGCAGGCCAACAGGGGGGTATGGCTACACCTTC. Translated, it gives CASRPTGGYGYTF.

The rearrangement links TRBV19 to TRBJ2-7, with D perhaps TRBD1 (6 bases). This CDR3 is built from 14 residues. The germline CDR1 and CDR2 sequences are LNHDA and SQIVND (reference sequence). The V and J ends lost 4 bases and 4 bases respectively, with 14 bases between them. The CDR3 DNA sequence: TGTGCCAGTAGTAGAGCTACAGGGATGTACGAGCAGTACTTC. This gives the protein CASSRATGMYEQYF.

The chain is built from TRBV28 and TRBJ1-1; TRBD1 aligns across 7 bases. Losses at the gene ends were 6 bases for V and 1 base for J; bases not matched to a gene: 2. CDR3 length equals 13 residues. Germline V gene data show CDR1 as MDHEN and CDR2 as SYDVKM. DNA of the CDR3: TGTGCCAGCAGGGCAGGGGGGAACACTGAAGCTTTCTTT. Translating gives CASRAGGNTEAFF.

This clone came up a few times. The chain joins TRBV5-4 to TRBJ1-1; tentatively, D is TRBD1 (6 bases). V lost 1 base and J 2 bases, leaving 12 bases between the germline ends. CDR1 SGHNT and CDR2 YYREEE come from the germline V gene (reference sequence). CDR3 length: 15 amino acids. The CDR3 spells CASSLPAGANTEAFF. As DNA, the CDR3 is TGTGCCAGCAGCTTGCCTGCAGGGGCTAACACTGAAGCTTTCTTT.

The genes are TRBV27 and TRBJ2-7; tentatively, D is TRBD2 (6 bases). Trimming took off 6 bases at V and 5 bases at J, with 14 bases between the two ends. Germline V lookup: CDR1 MNHEY, CDR2 SMNVEV (reference sequence). This CDR3 spans 13 amino acids. CDR3 region: CASSDWGGDEQYF. The CDR3 nucleotides read TGTGCCAGCAGCGATTGGGGAGGCGACGAGCAGTACTTC.

The chain uses TRBV27 and TRBJ1-4; 11 bases agree with TRBD1. The germline gives CDR1 MNHEY, CDR2 SMNVEV (reference sequence). The CDR3 is made up of 15 amino acids. Trimming removed 6 bases from V and 7 bases from J; junction bases left unmatched: 7. The CDR3 nucleotides read TGTGCCAGCAGACCTTTTGGGACAGGGGGTGAAAAACTGTTTTTT. It encodes CASRPFGTGGEKLFF.

The chain carries TRBV9 and TRBJ1-3, with 8 nucleotides matching TRBD1. CDR3 length: 16 amino acids. Germline trimming cut 2 bases from V and 0 bases from J; bases unmatched to any gene: 4. CDR1 and CDR2 from the germline V gene are SGDLS and YYNGEE. CDR3: CASSVRDRSSGNTIYF. CDR3 coding DNA: TGTGCCAGCAGCGTCCGGGACAGGAGCTCTGGAAACACCATATATTTT.

This sequence joins TRBV7-9 and TRBJ2-6; 10 bases are a match to TRBD1. J lost 1 base, V lost 5 bases, and 8 bases had no gene match. Germline V gene data show CDR1 as SEHNR and CDR2 as FQNEAQ (reference sequence). The CDR3 consists of 18 residues. Here the CDR3 reads CASSPGQGGGSGANVLTF. Here the CDR3 DNA reads TGTGCCAGCAGCCCTGGACAGGGGGGTGGGTCTGGGGCCAACGTCCTGACTTTC.

The genes are TRBV28 and TRBJ2-7, with D possibly being TRBD2 (7 bases). With 2 bases removed from V and 5 bases from J, the gap between germline ends came to 13 bases. CDR1 and CDR2 from the germline V gene are MDHEN and SYDVKM. The CDR3 consists of 14 residues. DNA of the CDR3: TGTGCCAGCAGTTTAGCGGGGGCCTCAGACGAGCAGTACTTC. Encoded protein: CASSLAGASDEQYF.

This chain connects TRBV10-1 to TRBJ2-1; D perhaps matches TRBD2 (6 bases). Germline V gives CDR1 WNHNN, CDR2 SYGVQD (reference sequence). Deletions cut 6 bases from V and 7 bases from J, with 16 bases between. The CDR3 length is 14 residues. This CDR3 reads CASSVGSTGNEQFF. The CDR3 nucleotides read TGCGCCAGCAGCGTCGGGAGTACCGGGAATGAGCAGTTCTTC.